One and the same sample provided the 24 T cell receptor beta chains below, sequenced in a study of control samples from healthy donors and cancer patients. Profiled with immunoSEQ multiplex PCR; TCRdb holds only in-frame clones, not every one. The table records some 140,000 clones, about nine tenths of them present only once. The sample taken for sequencing was blood. The receptors come from a man aged 25-45 years in good health.

The chain has TRBV11-2 and TRBJ1-1; TRBD1 aligns across 7 bases. The CDR3 runs 15 residues. CDR1 is SGHAT and CDR2 is FQNNGV in the germline V gene. V was pared by 2 bases and J by 7 bases, with 10 bases of the junction left unmatched. CDR3 loop: CASSLPIGQAYEAFF. The CDR3, as DNA: TGTGCCAGCAGCTTACCGATCGGACAGGCGTATGAAGCTTTCTTT.

The genes are TRBV5-4 and TRBJ2-5; 10 bases are shared with TRBD2. Germline V gene sequence: CDR1 SGHNT, CDR2 YYREEE (reference sequence). Trimming at V came to 0 bases and at J to 5 bases, leaving 10 bases not matched to a gene. This CDR3 contains 17 residues. CDR3 nucleotides: TGTGCCAGCAGCTTGGGTGGGAGCGGGAGGGCCTTGGAGACCCAGTACTTC. It translates to CASSLGGSGRALETQYF.

This chain joins TRBV23-1 and TRBJ1-2; D is unclear. TRBV23-1 is flagged as an ORF with uncertain function. CDR3 length equals 14 residues. Trimming pared 2 bases from V and 2 bases from J, leaving 9 bases between. The CDR3 protein is CASSQKIFNYGYTF. Written as DNA, the CDR3 is TGCGCCAGCAGTCAAAAAATTTTCAACTATGGCTACACCTTC.

The J gene is TRBJ2-7, the V gene TRBV13; the D is unclear. The V end was cut by 2 bases, the J end by 5 bases, with 7 bases between. The CDR3 is 12 residues long. Looked up from germline, CDR1 is PRHDT and CDR2 is FYEKMQ (reference sequence). This chain's CDR3 is CASSLFFHEQYF. In DNA, the CDR3 is TGTGCCAGCAGCTTATTCTTCCACGAGCAGTACTTC.

The genes are TRBV4-1 and TRBJ2-7; 7 bases fit TRBD1. This CDR3 comprises 15 residues. The V gene's germline CDR1 is MGHRA and CDR2 YSYEKL. V lost 4 bases, J lost 0 bases, and 6 bases stayed unmatched. The CDR3 region has the DNA TGCGCCAGCAGCCTAGGGGGCTCCAGCTCCTACGAGCAGTACTTC. As protein: CASSLGGSSSYEQYF.

This clone was seen a single time. CDR3 amino acids: CASSPVNAPGAEQYF. CDR3 coding DNA: TGTGCCAGCAGCCCCGTGAATGCTCCCGGGGCGGAGCAGTACTTC. The chain combines TRBV7-2 with TRBJ2-7; TRBD1 or TRBD2 may be the D gene (5 bases each). Germline V gene lookup returns CDR1 SGHTA and CDR2 FQGNSA. Trimming pared 5 bases from V and 7 bases from J, leaving 21 bases between. This CDR3 region has 15 residues.

The chain employs TRBV4-1 and TRBJ1-1; D not resolved. The germline V and J ends were trimmed by 1 base and 5 bases, with 14 bases remaining between them. Germline V gives CDR1 MGHRA, CDR2 YSYEKL. This CDR3 is built from 15 residues. CDR3 sequence: CASSQGLVIGTEAFF. The CDR3 nucleotides are TGCGCCAGCAGCCAAGGGTTGGTAATAGGGACTGAAGCTTTCTTT.

This chain links TRBV19 with TRBJ1-2; 7 nucleotides agree with TRBD1. Unmatched junction bases numbered 3, after V lost 5 bases and J lost 3 bases. Germline V gene sequence: CDR1 LNHDA, CDR2 SQIVND (reference sequence). The CDR3 is made up of 13 amino acids. As DNA, the CDR3 is TGTGCCAGTAGTGAAAGGGGGCACTATGGCTACACCTTC. It encodes CASSERGHYGYTF. The whole variable domain, filled in from reference TRBV19 and TRBJ1-2, reads DGGITQSPKYLFRKEGQNVTLSCEQNLNHDAMYWYRQDPGQGLRLIYYSQIVNDFQKGDIAEGYSVSREKKESFPLTVTSAQKNPTAFYLCASSERGHYGYTFGSGTRLTVV.

V usage is TRBV4-1 and J usage is TRBJ1-5, with unresolved D. The CDR3 loop spans 13 amino acids. Trimming pared 4 bases from V and 6 bases from J, leaving 10 bases between. CDR1 and CDR2 from the germline V gene are MGHRA and YSYEKL. CDR3 sequence: CASSPPGAQPQHF. DNA of the CDR3: TGCGCCAGCAGCCCCCCGGGTGCTCAGCCCCAGCATTTT.

The V and J genes are TRBV29-1 and TRBJ2-3; TRBD1 is a possible D gene (6 bases). This CDR3 region has 13 residues. V shed 7 bases and J shed 5 bases, with 16 bases lying between them. Germline V gives CDR1 SQVTM, CDR2 ANQGSEA. The CDR3 region has the DNA TGCAGCGGCAAGACAGGTTTCGGAGATACGCAGTATTTT. As protein: CSGKTGFGDTQYF.

The rearrangement joins TRBV9 to TRBJ2-7, with 8 bases identical to TRBD2. CDR1 and CDR2 from the germline V gene are SGDLS and YYNGEE. Trimming at V came to 0 bases and at J to 4 bases, leaving 6 bases not matched to a gene. The CDR3 totals 15 residues. The CDR3 loop reads CASSVGPGLGYEQYF. Written as DNA, the CDR3 is TGTGCCAGCAGCGTAGGCCCGGGACTAGGGTACGAGCAGTACTTC.

The chain joins TRBV7-3 to TRBJ2-6, with D tentatively TRBD1 (5 bases). The germline gives CDR1 SGHTA, CDR2 FQGTGA. Trimming shortened V by 3 bases and J by 4 bases, and 7 bases separated the two germline ends. The CDR3 is 14 amino acids. Here the CDR3 reads CASSLQGGANVLTF. As DNA, the CDR3 is TGTGCCAGCAGCTTGCAGGGAGGGGCCAACGTCCTGACTTTC.

The V call is TRBV7-9, the J call TRBJ1-2; D may be TRBD1 (6 bases). The V end was cut by 5 bases, the J end by 5 bases, with 12 bases between. The CDR3 runs to 13 residues. CDR1 and CDR2 from the germline V gene are SEHNR and FQNEAQ (reference sequence). The CDR3 loop is CASSIGQLYGYTF. The CDR3 bases are TGTGCCAGCAGCATAGGACAGCTTTATGGCTACACCTTC.

The chain recombines TRBV19 with TRBJ2-3; 15 bases match TRBD2. The CDR3 consists of 16 residues. Trimming at V came to 4 bases and at J to 6 bases, leaving 5 bases not matched to a gene. Germline V gives CDR1 LNHDA, CDR2 SQIVND (reference sequence). The CDR3 reads CASSRGLAGGLDTQYF. The CDR3 DNA reads TGTGCCAGTAGTAGGGGACTAGCGGGAGGTTTGGATACGCAGTATTTT.

The gene calls are TRBV28 and TRBJ1-2; 7 positions match TRBD1. This CDR3 contains 12 residues. Germline V gene lookup returns CDR1 MDHEN and CDR2 SYDVKM. V shed 5 bases and J 6 bases; nucleotides not matched to a gene: 3. CDR3 region: CASSPGTDGYTF. The CDR3 DNA sequence: TGTGCCAGCAGTCCCGGGACAGATGGCTACACCTTC.

V usage is TRBV28 and J usage is TRBJ1-2, with 10 bases identical to TRBD1. The V segment lost 6 bases and the J segment 1 base; nucleotides outside the gene matches: 2. CDR1 and CDR2 from the germline V gene are MDHEN and SYDVKM. The CDR3 contains 14 residues. In DNA form, the CDR3 reads TGTGCCAGCAGGACAGGGGGCGTTAACTATGGCTACACCTTC. It encodes CASRTGGVNYGYTF.

The chain joins TRBV4-2 to TRBJ2-1; unclear D gene. This CDR3 has 14 amino acids. Trimming removed 2 bases at V and 5 bases at J, with 10 bases between. Germline V gene sequence: CDR1 LGHNA, CDR2 YNFKEQ. CDR3 DNA: TGTGCCAGCAGCCAATCGTTAAGGGACAATGAGCAGTTCTTC. Protein: CASSQSLRDNEQFF.

The chain links TRBV27 to TRBJ1-2, with 9 bases identical to TRBD1. Germline CDR1 and CDR2: MNHEY and SMNVEV (reference sequence). Trimming cost V 5 bases and J 4 bases; bases outside gene matches: 17. This CDR3 comprises 18 residues. CDR3 bases: TGTGCCAGCAGTCCCTTTTACCACAGGGGGCAGGAGTTCTATGGCTACACCTTC. Its translation is CASSPFYHRGQEFYGYTF.

The J gene is TRBJ2-4, the V gene TRBV6-5; D may match TRBD1 or TRBD2 (5 bases each). Germline V gene sequence: CDR1 MNHEY, CDR2 SVGAGI. The length of the CDR3 is 12 residues. Trimming stripped 5 bases from V and 12 bases from J, with 14 bases between. CDR3 loop: CASSPDRGGQYF. CDR3 sequence (DNA): TGTGCCAGCAGTCCAGACCGGGGCGGTCAGTACTTC.

The chain carries TRBV15 and TRBJ1-5; D may be TRBD1 (5 bases). CDR1 and CDR2 from the germline V gene are LNHNV and YYDKDF (reference sequence). The CDR3 loop spans 14 amino acids. The V and J ends lost 6 bases and 2 bases respectively, with 11 bases between them. The CDR3 protein is CATRGPLGNQPQHF. The CDR3 DNA is TGTGCCACCAGGGGACCTCTCGGCAATCAGCCCCAGCATTTT.

The rearrangement links TRBV24-1 to TRBJ1-5; D call uncertain. V lost 3 bases, J lost 3 bases, and 11 bases lay in between. CDR3 length: 15 residues. Germline CDR1 is KGHDR and CDR2 is SFDVKD. The CDR3 protein is CATSDTRHTNQPQHF. CDR3 bases: TGTGCCACCAGTGATACGCGGCATACCAATCAGCCCCAGCATTTT.

The V call is TRBV10-1, the J call TRBJ1-3; D call uncertain. In germline, CDR1 is WNHNN, CDR2 SYGVQD (reference sequence). The V and J ends lost 4 bases and 0 bases respectively, with 13 bases between them. The CDR3 length is 16 residues. The CDR3 protein is CASSADANLSGNTIYF. CDR3 bases: TGCGCCAGCAGTGCAGATGCCAACCTCTCTGGAAACACCATATATTTT.

The chain recombines TRBV6-5 with TRBJ2-3, with a tentative D call TRBD1 (6 bases). The CDR3 is 14 amino acids. CDR1 is MNHEY, CDR2 SVGAGI, per germline. Trimming removed 6 bases at V and 4 bases at J, with 14 bases between. The CDR3 nucleotides read TGTGCCAGCAGGAGGGCAGGGGCGTCAGATACGCAGTATTTT. Protein product: CASRRAGASDTQYF.

The rearrangement links TRBV6-1 to TRBJ1-6, with D perhaps TRBD1 (6 bases). V was clipped by 1 base and J by 10 bases, with 11 bases between them. The CDR3 length is 14 residues. CDR1 is MNHNS and CDR2 is SASEGT in the germline V gene. The CDR3 DNA follows: TGTGCCAGCAGTGAAGAAACAGGGTACTCACCCCTCCACTTT. Amino acids: CASSEETGYSPLHF.